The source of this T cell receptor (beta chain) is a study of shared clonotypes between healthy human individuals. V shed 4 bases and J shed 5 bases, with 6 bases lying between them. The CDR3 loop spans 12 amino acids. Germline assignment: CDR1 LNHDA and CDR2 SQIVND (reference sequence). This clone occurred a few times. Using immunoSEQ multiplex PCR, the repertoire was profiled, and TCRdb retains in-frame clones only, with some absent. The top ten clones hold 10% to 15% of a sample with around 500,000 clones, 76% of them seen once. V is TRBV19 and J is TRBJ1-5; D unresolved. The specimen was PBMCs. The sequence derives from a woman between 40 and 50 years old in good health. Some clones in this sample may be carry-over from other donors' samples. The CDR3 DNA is TGTGCCAGTAGTAATGGGTATCAGCCCCAGCATTTT. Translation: CASSNGYQPQHF.